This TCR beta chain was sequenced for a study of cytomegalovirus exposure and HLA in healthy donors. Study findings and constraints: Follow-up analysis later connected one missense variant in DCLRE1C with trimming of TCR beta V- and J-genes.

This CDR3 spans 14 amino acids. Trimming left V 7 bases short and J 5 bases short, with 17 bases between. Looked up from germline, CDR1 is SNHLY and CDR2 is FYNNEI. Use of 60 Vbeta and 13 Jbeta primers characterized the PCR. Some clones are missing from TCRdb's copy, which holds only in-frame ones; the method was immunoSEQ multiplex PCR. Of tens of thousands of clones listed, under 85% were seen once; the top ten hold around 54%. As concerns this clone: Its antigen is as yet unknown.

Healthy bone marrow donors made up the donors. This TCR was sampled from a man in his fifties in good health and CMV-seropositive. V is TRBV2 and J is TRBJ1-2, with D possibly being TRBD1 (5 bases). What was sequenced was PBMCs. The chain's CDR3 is CASILTDGSYGYTF. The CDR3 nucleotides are TGTGCCAGCATCCTGACAGACGGTAGTTATGGCTACACCTTC.